The 14 T cell receptor beta chains below come from one sample, sequenced in a study of siplizumab effects on memory and regulatory T cells. Profiled with immunoSEQ multiplex PCR; TCRdb holds only in-frame clones, not every one. In the table there are roughly 26,000 clones, roughly 82% of which are singletons. The specimen sequenced was memory CD4+ T cells sorted from blood. All receptors derive from a human donor in good health.

The chain is built from TRBV29-1 and TRBJ1-2, with D hard to call. The CDR3 runs to 12 residues. The V gene's germline CDR1 is SQVTM and CDR2 ANQGSEA. Trimming shortened V by 7 bases and J by 5 bases, and 14 bases separated the two germline ends. In DNA form, the CDR3 reads TGCAGCGCCCAGGACCTGGAGTATGGCTACACCTTC. Its translation: CSAQDLEYGYTF.

The rearrangement links TRBV6-1 to TRBJ2-5, with 8 bases matching TRBD1. Germline lookup yields CDR1 MNHNS and CDR2 SASEGT. This CDR3 has 14 residues. Trimming at V came to 6 bases and at J to 7 bases, leaving 10 bases not matched to a gene. Here the CDR3 DNA reads TGTGCCAGCAGCTTCGACAGGGGTGGTGGGACCCAGTACTTC. Amino acids: CASSFDRGGGTQYF.

The chain employs TRBV2 and TRBJ2-1; TRBD2 is a possible D gene (5 bases). Germline-derived CDR1 and CDR2 are SNHLY and FYNNEI. V gave up 6 bases and J gave up 13 bases, with 13 bases separating them. This CDR3 has 11 amino acids. The CDR3 nucleotides read TGTGCCAGCAGCACCGGACTTCATCAGTTCTTC. This codes for CASSTGLHQFF.

This sequence joins TRBV5-1 and TRBJ2-5; D is perhaps TRBD1 or TRBD2 (5 bases each). CDR1 and CDR2 from the germline V gene are SGHRS and YFSETQ. Trimming pared 4 bases from V and 5 bases from J, leaving 12 bases between. The CDR3 has 13 amino acids. CDR3 nucleotide sequence: TGCGCCAGCAGCCTGGGGGTAAGGGAGACCCAGTACTTC. Its translation: CASSLGVRETQYF.

This chain links TRBV4-1 with TRBJ2-1; 7 bases align to TRBD1. J was trimmed by 2 bases and V by 4 bases; bases with no gene match: 2. The CDR3 contains 14 residues. Germline assignment: CDR1 MGHRA and CDR2 YSYEKL. The chain's CDR3 is CASSLTGAYNEQFF. The CDR3 bases are TGCGCCAGCAGCCTTACAGGGGCCTACAATGAGCAGTTCTTC.

This clone was recorded only once. Within the sample, other DNA sequences also encode this same CDR3. The chain links TRBV18 to TRBJ2-5, with D perhaps TRBD1 or TRBD2 (5 bases each). The CDR3 sequence is 13 residues long. The V gene's germline CDR1 is KGHSH and CDR2 LQKENI. Trimming pared 3 bases from V and 0 bases from J, leaving 5 bases between. The CDR3, as DNA: TGTGCCAGCTCACCGGGACACCAAGAGACCCAGTACTTC. Residues: CASSPGHQETQYF.

The chain employs TRBV10-3 and TRBJ2-7; no reliable D call. Trimming stripped 3 bases from V and 3 bases from J, with 12 bases between. CDR3 length: 14 amino acids. Germline assignment: CDR1 ENHRY and CDR2 SYGVKD. The CDR3 loop reads CAISDPPGNYEQYF. The CDR3 region has the DNA TGTGCCATCAGTGACCCCCCAGGCAACTACGAGCAGTACTTC.

The chain combines TRBV5-1 with TRBJ2-7; maybe TRBD2 (6 bases). CDR1 and CDR2 from the germline V gene are SGHRS and YFSETQ. V was clipped by 2 bases and J by 6 bases, with 27 bases between them. The CDR3 totals 18 residues. The CDR3 loop reads CASSLRGGTGGAPSEQYF. The CDR3 DNA reads TGCGCCAGCAGCTTAAGGGGAGGTACGGGCGGGGCGCCCAGCGAGCAGTACTTC.

Only a few counts were recorded for this clone. This rearrangement joins TRBV5-1 to TRBJ2-7; D is unclear. Trimming pared 0 bases from V and 6 bases from J, leaving 10 bases between. This CDR3 is 13 amino acids long. CDR1 and CDR2 from the germline V gene are SGHRS and YFSETQ. CDR3 sequence reads: CASSLAAESEQYF. DNA for the CDR3: TGCGCCAGCAGCTTGGCCGCCGAATCCGAGCAGTACTTC.

V gene TRBV7-6 combines with J gene TRBJ1-2, with D unresolved. Germline CDR1 is SGHVS and CDR2 is FNYEAQ. The CDR3 is 14 residues long. V lost 1 base, J lost 4 bases, and 10 bases lay in between. DNA of the CDR3: TGTGCCAGCAGCTTAGACTCCGCCGCCTATGGCTACACCTTC. It is translated as CASSLDSAAYGYTF. The complete variable domain, with remaining parts taken from reference TRBV7-6 and TRBJ1-2, reads GAGVSQSPRYKVTKRGQDVALRCDPISGHVSLYWYRQALGQGPEFLTYFNYEAQQDKSGLPNDRFSAERPEGSISTLTIQRTEQRDSAMYRCASSLDSAAYGYTFGSGTRLTVV.

The chain carries TRBV7-9 and TRBJ2-7; D call uncertain. Trimming took off 7 bases at V and 0 bases at J, with 7 bases between the two ends. The CDR3 has 12 residues. Looked up from germline, CDR1 is SEHNR and CDR2 is FQNEAQ (reference sequence). CDR3 DNA: TGTGCCAGCACGGGTAACTCCTACGAGCAGTACTTC. It is translated as CASTGNSYEQYF.

This chain connects TRBV27 to TRBJ1-1; D gene ambiguous. The CDR3 spans 15 residues. The ends were cut back, 0 bases at V and 3 bases at J, with 11 bases in the middle. Germline values: CDR1 MNHEY, CDR2 SMNVEV (reference sequence). CDR3 bases: TGTGCCAGCAGTTTATCCCCTAACCGGGACACTGAAGCTTTCTTT. Translation: CASSLSPNRDTEAFF.

This chain uses TRBV6-4 with TRBJ2-2; 9 bases align to TRBD1. CDR1 is MRHNA, CDR2 SNTAGT, per germline. CDR3 size: 14 residues. J was trimmed by 6 bases and V by 6 bases; bases with no gene match: 5. CDR3 region: CASRRDRASGELFF. The CDR3 DNA reads TGTGCCAGCAGACGGGACAGGGCGTCCGGGGAGCTGTTTTTT.

The rearrangement links TRBV20-1 to TRBJ1-2; 10 bases are shared with TRBD1. The CDR3 covers 11 residues. Germline-derived CDR1 and CDR2 are DFQATT and SNEGSKA (reference sequence). V lost 7 bases to trimming and J lost 14 bases; unmatched junction nucleotides: 10. The DNA for the CDR3 is TGCAGTGAAGGGGGACAGGGGTGGGAAACCTTC. It encodes CSEGGQGWETF.